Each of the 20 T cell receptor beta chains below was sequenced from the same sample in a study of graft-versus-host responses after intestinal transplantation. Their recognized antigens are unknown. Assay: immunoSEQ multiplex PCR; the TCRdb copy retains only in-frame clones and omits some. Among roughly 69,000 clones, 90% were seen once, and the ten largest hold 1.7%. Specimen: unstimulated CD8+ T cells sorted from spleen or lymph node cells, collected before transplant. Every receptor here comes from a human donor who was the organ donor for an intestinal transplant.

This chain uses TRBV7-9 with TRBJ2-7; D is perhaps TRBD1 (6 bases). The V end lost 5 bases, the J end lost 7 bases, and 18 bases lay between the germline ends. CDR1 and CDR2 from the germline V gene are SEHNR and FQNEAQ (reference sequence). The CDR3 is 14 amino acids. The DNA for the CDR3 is TGTGCCAGCAGCCCCCCAGGGGTAGCTAGGGAGCAGTACTTC. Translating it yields CASSPPGVAREQYF.

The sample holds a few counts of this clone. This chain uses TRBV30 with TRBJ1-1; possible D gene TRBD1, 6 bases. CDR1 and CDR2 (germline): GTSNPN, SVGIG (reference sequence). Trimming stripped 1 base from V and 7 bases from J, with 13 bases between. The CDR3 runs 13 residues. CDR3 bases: TGTGCCTGGAGTGGTCAGATCAGGGGTGAAGCTTTCTTT. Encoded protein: CAWSGQIRGEAFF.

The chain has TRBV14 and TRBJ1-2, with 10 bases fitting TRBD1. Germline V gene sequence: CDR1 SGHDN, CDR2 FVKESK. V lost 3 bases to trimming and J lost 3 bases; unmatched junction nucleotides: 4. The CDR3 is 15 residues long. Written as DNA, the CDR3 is TGTGCCAGCAGCCAGGGGACAGGGGTTTACTATGGCTACACCTTC. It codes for CASSQGTGVYYGYTF.

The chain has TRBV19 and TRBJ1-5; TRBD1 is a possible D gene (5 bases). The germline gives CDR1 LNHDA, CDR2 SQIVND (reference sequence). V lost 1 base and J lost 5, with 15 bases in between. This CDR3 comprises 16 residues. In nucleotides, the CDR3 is TGTGCCAGTAGTATAGCAAGTAGGGGCGTTGATCAGCCCCAGCATTTT. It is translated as CASSIASRGVDQPQHF.

CDR3 nucleotides: TGTGCCAGCAGTTTCGGGTATACCACGAACGAGCAGTACTTC. The encoded protein is CASSFGYTTNEQYF. V usage is TRBV28 and J usage is TRBJ2-7; D remains ambiguous. The CDR3 extends over 14 amino acids. V was clipped by 3 bases and J by 5 bases, with 14 bases between them. Germline CDR1 is MDHEN and CDR2 is SYDVKM. The full variable domain, completed using reference TRBV28 and TRBJ2-7, is DVKVTQSSRYLVKRTGEKVFLECVQDMDHENMFWYRQDPGLGLRLIYFSYDVKMKEKGDIPEGYSVSREKKERFSLILESASTNQTSMYLCASSFGYTTNEQYFGPGTRLTVT.

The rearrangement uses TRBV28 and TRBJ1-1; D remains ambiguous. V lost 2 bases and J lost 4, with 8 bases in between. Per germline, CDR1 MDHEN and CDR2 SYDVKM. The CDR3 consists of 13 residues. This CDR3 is CASSLVSSTEAFF. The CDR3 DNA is TGTGCCAGCAGTTTAGTATCCAGCACTGAAGCTTTCTTT.

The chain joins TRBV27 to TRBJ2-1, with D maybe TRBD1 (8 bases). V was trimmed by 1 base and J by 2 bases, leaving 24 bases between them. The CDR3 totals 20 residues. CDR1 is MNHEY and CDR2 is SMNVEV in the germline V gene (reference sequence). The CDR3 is CASSLWDRPLRGSPYNEQFF. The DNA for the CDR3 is TGTGCCAGCAGTTTATGGGACAGGCCCTTACGCGGGAGTCCCTACAATGAGCAGTTCTTC.

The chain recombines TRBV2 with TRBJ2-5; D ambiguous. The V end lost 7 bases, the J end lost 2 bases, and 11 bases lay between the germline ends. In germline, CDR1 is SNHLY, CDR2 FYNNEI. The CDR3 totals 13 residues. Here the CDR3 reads CASTTSEQETQYF. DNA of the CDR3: TGTGCCAGCACTACTTCGGAGCAAGAGACCCAGTACTTC.

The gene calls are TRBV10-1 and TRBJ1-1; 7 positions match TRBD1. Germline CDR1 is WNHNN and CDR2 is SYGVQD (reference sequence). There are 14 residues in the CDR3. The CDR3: CASTGLPMNTEAFF. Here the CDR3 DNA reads TGCGCGTCGACAGGGCTACCAATGAACACTGAAGCTTTCTTT.

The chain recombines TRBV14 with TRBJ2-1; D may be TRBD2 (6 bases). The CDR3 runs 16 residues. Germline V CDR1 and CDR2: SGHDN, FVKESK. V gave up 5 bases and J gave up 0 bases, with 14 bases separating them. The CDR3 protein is CASSSEERASYNEQFF. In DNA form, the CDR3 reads TGTGCCAGCAGCTCGGAAGAGCGGGCCTCCTACAATGAGCAGTTCTTC.

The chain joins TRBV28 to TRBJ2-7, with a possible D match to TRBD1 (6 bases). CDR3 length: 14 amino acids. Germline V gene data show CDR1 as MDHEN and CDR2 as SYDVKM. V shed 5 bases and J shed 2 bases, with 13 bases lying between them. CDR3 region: CASSHLTGPYEQYF. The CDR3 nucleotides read TGTGCCAGCAGTCACCTCACAGGGCCCTACGAGCAGTACTTC.

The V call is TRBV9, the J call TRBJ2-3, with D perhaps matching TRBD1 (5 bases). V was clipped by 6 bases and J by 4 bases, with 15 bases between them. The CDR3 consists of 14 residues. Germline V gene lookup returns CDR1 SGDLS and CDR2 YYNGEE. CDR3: CASTPLGVADTQYF. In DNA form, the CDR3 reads TGTGCCAGCACCCCCCTAGGGGTCGCAGATACGCAGTATTTT.

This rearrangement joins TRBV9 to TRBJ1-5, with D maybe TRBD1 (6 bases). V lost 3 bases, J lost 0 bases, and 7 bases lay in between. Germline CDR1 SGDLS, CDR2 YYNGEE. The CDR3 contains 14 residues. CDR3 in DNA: TGTGCCAGCAGCGCGGGACATAGCAATCAGCCCCAGCATTTT. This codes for CASSAGHSNQPQHF.

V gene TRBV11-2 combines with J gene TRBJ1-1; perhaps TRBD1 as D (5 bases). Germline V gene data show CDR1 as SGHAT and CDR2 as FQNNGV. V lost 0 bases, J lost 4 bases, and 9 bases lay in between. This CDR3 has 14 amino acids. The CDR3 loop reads CASSLEGVGTEAFF. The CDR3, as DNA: TGTGCCAGCAGCTTAGAAGGGGTGGGCACTGAAGCTTTCTTT. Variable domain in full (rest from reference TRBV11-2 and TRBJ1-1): EAGVAQSPRYKIIEKRQSVAFWCNPISGHATLYWYQQILGQGPKLLIQFQNNGVVDDSQLPKDRFSAERLKGVDSTLKIQPAKLEDSAVYLCASSLEGVGTEAFFGQGTRLTVV.

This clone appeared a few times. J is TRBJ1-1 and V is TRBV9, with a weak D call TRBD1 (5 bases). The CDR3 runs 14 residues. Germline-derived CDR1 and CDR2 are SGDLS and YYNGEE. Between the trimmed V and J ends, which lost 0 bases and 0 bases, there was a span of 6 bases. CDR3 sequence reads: CASSVEGLNTEAFF. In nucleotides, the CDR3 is TGTGCCAGCAGCGTAGAGGGGCTGAACACTGAAGCTTTCTTT.

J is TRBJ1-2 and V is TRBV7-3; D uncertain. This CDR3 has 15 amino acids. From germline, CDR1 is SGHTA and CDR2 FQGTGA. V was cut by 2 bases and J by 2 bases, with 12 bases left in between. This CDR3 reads CASSLESTGNYGYTF. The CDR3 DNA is TGTGCCAGCAGCTTAGAATCTACGGGGAACTATGGCTACACCTTC.

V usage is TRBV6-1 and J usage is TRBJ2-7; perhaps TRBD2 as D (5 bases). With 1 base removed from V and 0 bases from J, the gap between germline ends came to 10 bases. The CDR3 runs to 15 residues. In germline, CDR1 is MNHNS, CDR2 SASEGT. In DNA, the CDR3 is TGTGCCAGCAGTGAAGGCGGGTATGTCTCCTACGAGCAGTACTTC. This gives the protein CASSEGGYVSYEQYF.

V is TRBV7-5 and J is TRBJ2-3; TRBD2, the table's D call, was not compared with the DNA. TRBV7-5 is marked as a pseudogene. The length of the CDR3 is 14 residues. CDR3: CARVSGGRTDTQYF. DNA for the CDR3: TGTGCCCGGGTTAGCGGGGGACGCACAGATACGCAGTATTTT.

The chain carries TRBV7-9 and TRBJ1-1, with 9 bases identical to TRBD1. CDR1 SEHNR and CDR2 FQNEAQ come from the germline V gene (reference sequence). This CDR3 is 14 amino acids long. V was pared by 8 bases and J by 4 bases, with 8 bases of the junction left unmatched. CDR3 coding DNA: TGTGCCAGCGGCCCCCAGACAGGGGGCACTGAAGCTTTCTTT. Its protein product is CASGPQTGGTEAFF.

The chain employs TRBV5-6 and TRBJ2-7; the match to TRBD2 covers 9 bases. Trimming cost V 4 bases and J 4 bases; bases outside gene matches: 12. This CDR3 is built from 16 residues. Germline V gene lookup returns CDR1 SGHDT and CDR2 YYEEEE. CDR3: CASSNPREGELYEQYF. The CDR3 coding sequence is TGTGCCAGCAGCAACCCGCGGGAGGGGGAATTGTACGAGCAGTACTTC.